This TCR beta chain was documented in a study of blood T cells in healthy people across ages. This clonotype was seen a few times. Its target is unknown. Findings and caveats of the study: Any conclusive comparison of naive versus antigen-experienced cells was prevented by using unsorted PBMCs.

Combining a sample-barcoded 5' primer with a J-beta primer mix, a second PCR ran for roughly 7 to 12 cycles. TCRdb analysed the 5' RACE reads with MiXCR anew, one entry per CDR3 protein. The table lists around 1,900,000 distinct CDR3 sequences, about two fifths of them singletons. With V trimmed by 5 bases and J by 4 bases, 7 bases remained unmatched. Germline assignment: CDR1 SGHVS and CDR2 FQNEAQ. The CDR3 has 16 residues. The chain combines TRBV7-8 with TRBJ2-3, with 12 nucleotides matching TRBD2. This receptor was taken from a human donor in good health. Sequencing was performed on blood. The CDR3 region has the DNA TGTGCCAGCAGCAAACTAGCGGGGGGCGTCCCAGATACGCAGTATTTT. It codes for CASSKLAGGVPDTQYF.